This T cell receptor (beta chain) was profiled in a study of CD8+ T cells in alopecia areata. Findings of the study overall: On tofacitinib, scalp clonality and expanded CD8+ clones among top 100 fell significantly.

J lost 5 bases, V lost 0 bases, and 11 bases had no gene match. CDR1 SGHRS and CDR2 YFSETQ come from the germline V gene. This CDR3 is 18 amino acids long. Of note for this clone: The antigen is not known.

Sequencing relied on a cDNA template that was reverse transcribed from extracted RNA. The repertoire was sequenced with immunoSEQ multiplex PCR; TCRdb's copy has only in-frame clones and lacks some. Here the sample spans fewer than 150,000 clones, roughly 82% being singletons. Treatment given: oral pan-JAK inhibitor, 5-10 mg twice daily. The sequence was collected from a human donor with alopecia areata. The rearrangement uses TRBV5-1 and TRBJ2-5; 12 bases are a match to TRBD1. The specimen comprised CD8+ T cells sorted from blood, sampled at week 4, from a patient treated with tofacitinib. CDR3 sequence (DNA): TGCGCCAGCAGCTTGGGCCCCGGGACAGGGGGCTGGGAGGAGACCCAGTACTTC. The encoded protein is CASSLGPGTGGWEETQYF.